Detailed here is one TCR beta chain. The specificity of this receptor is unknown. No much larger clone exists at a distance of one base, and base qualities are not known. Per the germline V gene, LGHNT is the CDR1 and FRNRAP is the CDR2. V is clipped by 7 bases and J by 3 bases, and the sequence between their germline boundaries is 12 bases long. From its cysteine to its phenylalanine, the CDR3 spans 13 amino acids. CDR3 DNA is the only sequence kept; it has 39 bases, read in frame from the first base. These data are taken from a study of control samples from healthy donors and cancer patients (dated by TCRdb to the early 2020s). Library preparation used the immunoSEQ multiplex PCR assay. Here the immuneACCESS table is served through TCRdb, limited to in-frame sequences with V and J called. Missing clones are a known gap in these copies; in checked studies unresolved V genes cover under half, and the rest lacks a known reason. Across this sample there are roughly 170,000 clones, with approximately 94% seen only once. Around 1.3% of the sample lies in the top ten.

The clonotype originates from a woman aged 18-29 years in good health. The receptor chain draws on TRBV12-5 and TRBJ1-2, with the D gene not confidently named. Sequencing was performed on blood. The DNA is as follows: TGTGCTAGTGCCCTAGGTTCTTACTATGGCTACACCTTC. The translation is CASALGSYYGYTF. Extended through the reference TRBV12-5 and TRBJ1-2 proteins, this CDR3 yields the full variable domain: DARVTQTPRHKVTEMGQEVTMRCQPILGHNTVFWYRQTMMQGLELLAYFRNRAPLDDSGMPKDRFSAEMPDATLATLKIQPSEPRDSAVYFCASALGSYYGYTFGSGTRLTVV.